The clone carrying this TCR beta chain was seen more than once but under ten times. This entry is derived from a study of blood T cell repertoires in COVID-19. For the study at large: PBMCs, B-cell-depleted T cells, or T cells were the source of the cDNA or gDNA that made up the material.

CDR1 and CDR2 (germline): SNHLY, FYNNEI. The CDR3 covers 14 residues. V was clipped by 7 bases and J by 3 bases; unmatched bases: 7. Original processing notes: Cell counts per sample came from amplifying reference gene primers. The assay was immunoSEQ multiplex PCR, and TCRdb's table has in-frame clones only and misses some. Clonal size and the V and J genes are those of that table, whereas D and trimming came from the DNA. The table shows about 73,000 clones, with roughly nine tenths occurring only once. The J gene is TRBJ2-7, the V gene TRBV2; TRBD1 agrees at 9 bases. This receptor was identified in a man older than 75 with acute or convalescent COVID-19. Sequencing was carried out using peripheral blood. CDR3 nucleotides: TGTGCCAGCACCGCCGGGACAGGGATCTACGAGCAGTACTTC. Translated, it gives CASTAGTGIYEQYF.